This T cell receptor beta chain was recovered during a study of OX40 agonist ivuxolimab in advanced cancers. At the level of the study: The dose-escalation cohort was roughly 84% male, with a mean age of around 54 years, ranging about 20 to 79.

With baseline, cycle 4 day 1, and cycle 7 day 1 as timepoints, blood was sampled. Some clones are missing from TCRdb's copy, which holds only in-frame ones; the method was immunoSEQ multiplex PCR. This sample has 94,000 or so clones, with approximately 81% found just once. A word on this clone: Antigen: not known.

General study results and limits: CD4+ T cells averaged fewer expanded clones than CD8+ T cells. Blood T cells, both CD4+ and CD8+, expanded clonally by week 6 at 0.1 to 3.0 mg/kg.

Trimming took off 5 bases at V and 5 bases at J, with 4 bases between the two ends. There are 12 residues in the CDR3. The germline CDR1 and CDR2 sequences are SGHVS and FQNEAQ. The sample in question was CD4+ or CD8+ T cells sorted from blood, obtained in a trial of the OX40 agonist ivuxolimab. The chain carries TRBV7-8 and TRBJ1-6; no firm D call. The clonotype was recovered from an adult with an advanced solid tumor such as melanoma, head and neck, liver or kidney cancer. CDR3 in amino acids: CASSPHNSPLHF. CDR3 DNA: TGTGCCAGCAGCCCCCATAATTCACCCCTCCACTTT. The complete variable domain, with remaining parts taken from reference TRBV7-8 and TRBJ1-6, reads GAGVSQSPRYKVAKRGQDVALRCDPISGHVSLFWYQQALGQGPEFLTYFQNEAQLDKSGLPSDRFFAERPEGSVSTLKIQRTQQEDSAVYLCASSPHNSPLHFGNGTRLTVT.